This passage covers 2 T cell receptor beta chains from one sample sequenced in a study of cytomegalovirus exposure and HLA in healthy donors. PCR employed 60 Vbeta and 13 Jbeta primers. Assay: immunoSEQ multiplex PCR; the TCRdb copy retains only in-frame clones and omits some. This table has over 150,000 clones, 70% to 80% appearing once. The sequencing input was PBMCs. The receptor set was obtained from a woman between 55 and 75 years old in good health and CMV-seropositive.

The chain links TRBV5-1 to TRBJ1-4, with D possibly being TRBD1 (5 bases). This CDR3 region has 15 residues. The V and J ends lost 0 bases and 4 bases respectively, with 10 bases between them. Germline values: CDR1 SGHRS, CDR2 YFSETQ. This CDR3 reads CASSLVAGLNEKLFF. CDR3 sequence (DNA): TGCGCCAGCAGCTTGGTTGCGGGACTTAATGAAAAACTGTTTTTT.

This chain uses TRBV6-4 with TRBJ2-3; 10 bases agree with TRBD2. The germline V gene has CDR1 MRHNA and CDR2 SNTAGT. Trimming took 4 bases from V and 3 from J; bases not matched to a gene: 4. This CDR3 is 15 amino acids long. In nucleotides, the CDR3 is TGTGCCAGCAGTGTACTTAGCGGGGGGACAGATACGCAGTATTTT. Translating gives CASSVLSGGTDTQYF.